This T cell receptor beta chain appears in the sequencing data of a study of blood T cells in healthy people across ages (dated by TCRdb to between 2015 and 2017). General notes on the study: In model experiments, template switching captured roughly one uniquely barcoded TCR beta cDNA molecule for every two T cells. Using the same blood draw, the study looked at two additional independent replicas of 1 million unique cDNA reads for two donors, one aged 18 to 30 and the other aged 80 or older. The study measured age-related changes in TCR beta repertoire diversity using deep sequencing normalized with unique cDNA molecular identifiers. The donors were divided into four age groups: young (average around 17 years), middle-aged (approximately 39), aged (62) and long-lived (around 87). Donors of different ages were randomly distributed across sequencing lanes to avoid experimental bias. The full study reports these points: Compared with the aged group, more naive CD4+ T cells, fewer expanded clones and increased TCR diversity were shown by the long-lived group, suggesting age selection. Total diversity estimates from one million sequenced T cells were considered lower bounds and underestimates. Because donor CMV infection status was unknown, age-related changes in expanded clonotypes were potentially confounded. Observed TCR beta diversity per million T cells fell roughly linearly with age, and a significant reduction was already apparent by age about 43. There was a strong correlation between observed TCR beta diversity and the percentage of naive T cells measured by flow cytometry. Since profiling was done on bulk unsorted PBMCs, naive and antigen-experienced compartments could not be conclusively compared.

Comments on this clonotype: Its specific antigen is unknown. Qualities for individual bases were not recorded, and no much larger clone is one base off.

The junction shows trimming of 4 bases on V and 3 bases on J, plus 20 bases between the germline ends. CDR1 is given as SGHRS and CDR2 as YFSETQ, both from the germline V gene. The CDR3 measures 16 amino acids from cysteine to phenylalanine. Only the CDR3 DNA is retained, 48 bases long and in frame from the first base. Donors were 39 systemically healthy Caucasian individuals from Russia aged about 6 to 100 years. Each donor gave ten milliliters of peripheral blood, drawn into EDTA-treated Vacutainer tubes. PBMCs were isolated by Ficoll-Paque density-gradient centrifugation, with at least 6 million obtained per sample. Total RNA, at least 5.5 micrograms per sample, was extracted from PBMCs with Trizol reagent. Naive CD45RAhigh/CD27high T cell percentages were measured by flow cytometry on a PBMC aliquot from every donor. To prepare the library, 5' RACE was applied. Sequencing took place on an Illumina HiSeq 2500. A second PCR of roughly 6 to 11 cycles was run with a J-beta primer mix and a sample-barcoded 5' primer. Each TCR beta cDNA molecule received a unique molecular identifier from a template-switch 5' adaptor carrying 12 random nucleotides. Each sample yielded at least 3 million CDR3-containing paired-end reads. First-strand cDNA synthesis was performed from all RNA using the Mint cDNA synthesis kit, with priming by a TRBC-specific oligonucleotide. Following uracil-DNA glycosylase treatment, all cDNA underwent a first 18-cycle PCR with the universal primers M1SS and BC2_uni_R. From the authors' description of their analysis: For normalization, 1 million high-quality reads were randomly selected from each sample, with every read carrying a distinct molecular identifier. Reads sharing molecular identifiers were discarded rather than binned into consensus sequences. MiTCR, set to a Q25 quality threshold and the strictest error-elimination algorithm, was used for CDR3 identification, clonotype clustering and error correction. A nonparametric unseen species model with Euler transformation was used to estimate lower-bound total TCR beta diversity. In-frame beta chains were kept once TCRdb had trimmed the public reads at Q25 with fastp and called clones with MiXCR. Duplicate CDR3 protein sequences are folded into a single record with the most common DNA and genes. These V and J calls are TCRdb output, not the study's own analysis. The sample contains around 780,000 distinct CDR3 sequences, approximately 60% of them found a single time. The ten largest clones add up to 20% to 30% of the sample.

The sample comprised blood. The sequence was obtained from a man in his forties in good health. This sequence uses TRBV5-1 and TRBJ2-7, with the D gene tentatively TRBD1 or TRBD2, based on 5 matching bases in each. The CDR3 protein sequence reads: CASSPGTLKRFYEQYF. The nucleotide sequence is TGCGCCAGCAGCCCCGGGACCCTGAAAAGGTTCTACGAGCAGTACTTC.